This T cell receptor beta chain stems from a study of blood T cell repertoires in COVID-19. About the research overall: COVID-19 samples from acute and convalescent phases originated in the United States, Italy and Spain. Sample material is recorded as cDNA or gDNA derived from T cells, B-cell-depleted T cells, or PBMCs.

How the authors handled the data: Quantification of nucleated cells was approximated via reference gene primer amplification. Only in-frame clones appear in the TCRdb table, and some are missing; sequencing was by immunoSEQ multiplex PCR. V, J and clone size are taken as reported in that table, and D and trimming were inferred from the DNA itself. The data contain about 210,000 clones, 88% of them singletons. This CDR3 has 13 residues. The receptor was isolated from an older man with acute or convalescent COVID-19. The chain carries TRBV21-1 and TRBJ1-1; the DNA was not used to check the table's D call, TRBD1. TRBV21-1 is a documented pseudogene. Material: peripheral blood. The CDR3 region has the DNA TGTGCCATACCGAAAGGGGGGAACACTGAAGCTTTCTTT. Translated, it gives CAIPKGGNTEAFF.